This entry describes one TCR beta chain. Whole blood that had not been fractionated was the source of extracted total RNA. This sample is drawn from a study of human T cells and chemical hapten exposure. Germline V gene lookup returns CDR1 SNHLY and CDR2 FYNNEI. The CDR3 contains 14 residues. Trimming pared 2 bases from V and 1 base from J, leaving 7 bases between. Via MiXCR, TCRdb re-called the 5' RACE reads, giving one row per CDR3 protein. The data show 100,000 to 120,000 distinct CDR3 sequences, approximately 20% seen once. The TCR was taken from a human donor in good health. V gene TRBV2 combines with J gene TRBJ2-3; D ambiguous. The CDR3 protein is CASSESPGTDTQYF. CDR3 nucleotide sequence: TGTGCCAGCAGTGAATCCCCGGGCACAGATACGCAGTATTTT.